These T cell receptor beta chains were read from a single sample in a study of blood T cell repertoires in COVID-19. Here immunoSEQ multiplex PCR was the method, and the copy in TCRdb shows in-frame clones only, minus some. This sample has roughly 200,000 clones, with approximately 87% found just once. The specimen sequenced was peripheral blood. Receptor source: a man in his sixties who had recovered from COVID-19. Both conserved end residues are part of each CDR3. D genes are given only for firm matches. Only some rows state a clone size, as once, few, many or a class for expanded clones.

>-|TRBJ1-3|TRBV28|-
TGTGCCAACCTCAGGGTACACACCATATATTTT
CANLRVHTIYF
>TRBD1|TRBJ2-1|TRBV10-3|-
TGTGCCATCAGTTACGGACAGGGACGACAATACAATGAGCAGTTCTTC
CAISYGQGRQYNEQFF
>-|TRBJ2-7|TRBV7-9|-
TGTGCCAGCAGCGAGGTCGGAGGCGGGGAGCAGTACTTC
CASSEVGGGEQYF
>-|TRBJ1-3|TRBV5-8|once
TGTGCCAGCAGCCCGCGAGGCGCCAGCTCTGGAAACACCATATATTTT
CASSPRGASSGNTIYF
>-|TRBJ2-1|TRBV30|once
TGTGCCTACTTATTACAGGGGAGGCTTAACAATGAGCAGTTCTTC
CAYLLQGRLNNEQFF
>-|TRBJ1-5|TRBV19|-
TGTGCCAGTGAAGGCAGGGAACTACAGCCCCAGCATTTT
CASEGRELQPQHF
>-|TRBJ1-1|TRBV4-3|-
TGCGCCAGCAGCCAAGTTAATCAGGGCTCTGAAGCTTTCTTT
CASSQVNQGSEAFF
>-|TRBJ2-3|TRBV18|-
TGTGCCAGCTCACCACCGCACAGGCTCAGCACAGATACGCAGTATTTT
CASSPPHRLSTDTQYF
>-|TRBJ1-1|TRBV19|-
TGTGCCAGTAGTACCTTCAGGGGCACTGAAGCTTTCTTT
CASSTFRGTEAFF
>-|TRBJ2-5|TRBV28|-
TGTGCCAGCACTCAGACTGGGGAGACCCAGTACTTC
CASTQTGETQYF
>TRBD2|TRBJ2-5|TRBV18|-
TGTGCCAGCTCAACGGGGGGGCCGACCCAAGGGACCCAGTACTTC
CASSTGGPTQGTQYF
>-|TRBJ1-6|TRBV6-6|-
TGTGCCAGCAGCCGGGAAAATTCACCCCTCCACTTT
CASSRENSPLHF
>-|TRBJ2-7|TRBV29-1|-
TGCAGCGTCCGGGGTCCCTACGAGCAGTACTTC
CSVRGPYEQYF
>TRBD1|TRBJ2-7|TRBV27|-
TGTGCCAGCAGTTACAAACAAGGACAGGGGAGCTCCTACGAGCAGTACTTC
CASSYKQGQGSSYEQYF
>-|TRBJ2-1|TRBV7-3|-
TGTGCCAGCAGCTTATACCAGGGCGATGAGCAGTTCTTC
CASSLYQGDEQFF
>-|TRBJ2-2|TRBV29-1|-
TGCAGCGTTGAAGTGAATCAGGGGTCCACCGGGGAGCTGTTTTTT
CSVEVNQGSTGELFF
>TRBD1|TRBJ1-1|TRBV29-1|-
TGCAGCGTGAGGCAGGGGGCTAAGACTGAAGCTTTCTTT
CSVRQGAKTEAFF
>TRBD1|TRBJ2-7|TRBV3-1/TRBV3-2|-
TGTGCCAGCAGCTATCCGGGACAGGGGGCCTACGAGCAGTACTTC
CASSYPGQGAYEQYF
>-|TRBJ2-2|TRBV3-1/TRBV3-2|-
TGTGCCAGCAGCCCGCGGACCGGGGAGCTGTTTTTT
CASSPRTGELFF
>-|TRBJ1-1|TRBV27|once
TGTGCCAGCAGTTTCTTCCCTCAGGGGCTAAACACTGAAGCTTTCTTT
CASSFFPQGLNTEAFF